This TCR beta chain stems from a study of shared clonotypes between healthy human individuals. Overall study context: The study used three CD4 naive, three CD4 memory, two CD8 naive and one CD8 memory plate per donor.

Each cell subset's genomic DNA was divided evenly among several immunoSEQ plates. Profiled with immunoSEQ multiplex PCR; TCRdb holds only in-frame clones, not every one. The table records approximately 2,200,000 clones, more than 85% of them present only once. This CDR3 has 15 residues. Trimming removed 0 bases at V and 4 bases at J, with 13 bases between. Looked up from germline, CDR1 is SGHRS and CDR2 is YFSETQ. This clone was observed a single time. CD45RO negativity and positive selection for CCR7 defined naive CD8 cells, a population that excluded terminally differentiated effector memory CD45RA+ cells.

Sequencing used naive CD8+ T cells from PBMCs. This sequence originates from a man between 18 and 35 years old in good health. Some clones in this sample may be carry-over from other donors' samples. The chain recombines TRBV5-1 with TRBJ2-5, with D possibly being TRBD2 (6 bases). This CDR3 is CASSLGDLALETQYF. The CDR3 nucleotides are TGCGCCAGCAGCTTGGGGGACTTAGCTCTAGAGACCCAGTACTTC. Combining the CDR3 with reference TRBV5-1 and TRBJ2-5 gives the whole variable domain KAGVTQTPRYLIKTRGQQVTLSCSPISGHRSVSWYQQTPGQGLQFLFEYFSETQRNKGNFPGRFSGRQFSNSRSEMNVSTLELGDSALYLCASSLGDLALETQYFGPGTRLLVL.